This T cell receptor beta chain was identified during a study of T cell changes during pregnancy in multiple sclerosis. V lost 3 bases and J lost 0, with 12 bases in between. The CDR3 has 16 amino acids. Germline V lookup: CDR1 ENHRY, CDR2 SYGVKD. Clones were sequenced by immunoSEQ multiplex PCR, and TCRdb holds only the in-frame ones, with some missing. The data show roughly 32,000 clones, roughly nine tenths seen once. The rearrangement uses TRBV10-3 and TRBJ2-4; the D is unclear. Source: CD4+ T cells from peripheral blood mononuclear cells, taken in the second trimester of pregnancy. The TCR sequence derives from a female donor in good health, enrolled as a control in a pregnancy study. This chain's CDR3 is CAISDGDLLAKNIQYF. CDR3 nucleotide sequence: TGTGCCATCAGTGATGGAGACCTACTAGCCAAAAACATTCAGTACTTC.